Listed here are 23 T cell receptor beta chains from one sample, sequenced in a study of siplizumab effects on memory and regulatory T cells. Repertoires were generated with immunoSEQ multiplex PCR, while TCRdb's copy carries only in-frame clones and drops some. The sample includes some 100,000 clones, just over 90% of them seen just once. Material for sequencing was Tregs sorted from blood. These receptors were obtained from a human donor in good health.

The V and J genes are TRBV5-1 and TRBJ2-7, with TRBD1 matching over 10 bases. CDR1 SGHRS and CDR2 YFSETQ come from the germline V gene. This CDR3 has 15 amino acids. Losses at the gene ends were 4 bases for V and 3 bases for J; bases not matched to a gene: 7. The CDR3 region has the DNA TGCGCCAGCAGCCCCTGGACAGGGGGGGACTACGAGCAGTACTTC. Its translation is CASSPWTGGDYEQYF.

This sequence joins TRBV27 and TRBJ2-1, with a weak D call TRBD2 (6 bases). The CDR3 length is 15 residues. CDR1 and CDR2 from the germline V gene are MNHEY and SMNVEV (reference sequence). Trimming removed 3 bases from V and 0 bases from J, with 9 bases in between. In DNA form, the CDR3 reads TGTGCCAGCAGTTTGACGGGAGACTCCTACAATGAGCAGTTCTTC. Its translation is CASSLTGDSYNEQFF.

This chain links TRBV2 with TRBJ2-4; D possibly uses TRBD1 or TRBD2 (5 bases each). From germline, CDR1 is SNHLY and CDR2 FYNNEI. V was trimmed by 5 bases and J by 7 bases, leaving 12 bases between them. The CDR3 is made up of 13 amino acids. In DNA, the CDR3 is TGTGCCAGCAGTCCAGACTGGGGGAACATTCAGTACTTC. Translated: CASSPDWGNIQYF. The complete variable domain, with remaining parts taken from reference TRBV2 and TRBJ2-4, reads EPEVTQTPSHQVTQMGQEVILRCVPISNHLYFYWYRQILGQKVEFLVSFYNNEISEKSEIFDDQFSVERPDGSNFTLKIRSTKLEDSAMYFCASSPDWGNIQYFGAGTRLSVL.

The CDR3 DNA follows: TGTGCCAGCTCACCATCGGGGCAGGGGCTCTACAATGAGCAGTTCTTC. The encoded protein is CASSPSGQGLYNEQFF. The genes are TRBV18 and TRBJ2-1, with D perhaps matching TRBD1 (6 bases). The germline V and J ends were trimmed by 2 bases and 3 bases, with 14 bases remaining between them. CDR3 length: 16 amino acids. The germline V gene has CDR1 KGHSH and CDR2 LQKENI.

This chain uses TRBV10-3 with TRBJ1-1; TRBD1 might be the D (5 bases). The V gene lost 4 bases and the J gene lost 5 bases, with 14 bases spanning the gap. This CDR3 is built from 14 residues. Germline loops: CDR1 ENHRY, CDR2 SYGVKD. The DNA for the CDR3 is TGTGCCATCAGTGGGTCGGGGGACGGAACTGAAGCTTTCTTT. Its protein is CAISGSGDGTEAFF.

The CDR3 DNA is TGCAGCGCCCCCACAGGGGGCACTGAAGCTTTCTTT. Protein sequence: CSAPTGGTEAFF. This rearrangement joins TRBV29-1 to TRBJ1-1, with 8 bases that match TRBD1. Germline values: CDR1 SQVTM, CDR2 ANQGSEA. V lost 7 bases, J lost 4 bases, and 5 bases stayed unmatched. The CDR3 contains 12 residues.

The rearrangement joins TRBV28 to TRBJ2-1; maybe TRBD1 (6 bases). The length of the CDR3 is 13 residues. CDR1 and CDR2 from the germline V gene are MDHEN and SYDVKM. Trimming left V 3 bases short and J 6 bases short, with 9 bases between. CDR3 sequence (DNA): TGTGCCAGCAGTTTGGACAGCATCAATGAGCAGTTCTTC. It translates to CASSLDSINEQFF.

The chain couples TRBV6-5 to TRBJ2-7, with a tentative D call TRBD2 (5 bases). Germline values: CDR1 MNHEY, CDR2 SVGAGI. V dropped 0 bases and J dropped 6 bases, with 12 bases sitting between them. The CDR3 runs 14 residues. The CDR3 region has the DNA TGTGCCAGCAGTTACTCGACTGTGGCGGGCGAGCAGTACTTC. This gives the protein CASSYSTVAGEQYF.

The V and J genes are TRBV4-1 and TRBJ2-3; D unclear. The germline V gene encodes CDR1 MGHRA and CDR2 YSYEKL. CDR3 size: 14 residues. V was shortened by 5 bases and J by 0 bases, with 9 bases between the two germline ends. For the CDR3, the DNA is TGCGCCAGCAGCTCAGTACCAAGCACAGATACGCAGTATTTT. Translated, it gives CASSSVPSTDTQYF.

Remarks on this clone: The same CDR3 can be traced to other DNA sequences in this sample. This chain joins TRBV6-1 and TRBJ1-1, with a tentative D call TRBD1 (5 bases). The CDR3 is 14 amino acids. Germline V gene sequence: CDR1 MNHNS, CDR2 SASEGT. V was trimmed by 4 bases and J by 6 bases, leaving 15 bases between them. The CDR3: CASSAYRPGPEAFF. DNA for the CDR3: TGTGCCAGCAGTGCTTACCGACCGGGGCCTGAAGCTTTCTTT.

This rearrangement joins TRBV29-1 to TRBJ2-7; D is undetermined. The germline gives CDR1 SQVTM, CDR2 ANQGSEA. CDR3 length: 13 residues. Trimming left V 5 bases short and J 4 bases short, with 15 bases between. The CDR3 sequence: CSVRSPRNYEQYF. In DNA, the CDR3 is TGCAGCGTTCGGTCGCCCAGAAATTACGAGCAGTACTTC.

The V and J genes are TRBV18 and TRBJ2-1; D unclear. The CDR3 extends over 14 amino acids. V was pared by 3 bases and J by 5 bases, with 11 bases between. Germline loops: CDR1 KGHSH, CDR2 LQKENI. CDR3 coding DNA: TGTGCCAGCTCACCCATAAAGCCGAACAATGAGCAGTTCTTC. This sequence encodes CASSPIKPNNEQFF.

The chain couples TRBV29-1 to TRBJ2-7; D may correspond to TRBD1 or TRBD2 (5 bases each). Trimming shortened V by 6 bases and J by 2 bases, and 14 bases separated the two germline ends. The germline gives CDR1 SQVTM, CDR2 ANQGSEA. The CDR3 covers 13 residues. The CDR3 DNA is TGCAGCGTAACCACTTTGGGACCCTACGAGCAGTACTTC. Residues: CSVTTLGPYEQYF.

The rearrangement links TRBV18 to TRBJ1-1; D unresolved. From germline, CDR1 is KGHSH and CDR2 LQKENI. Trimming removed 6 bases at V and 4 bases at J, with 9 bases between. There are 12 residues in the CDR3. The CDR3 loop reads CASSPASTEAFF. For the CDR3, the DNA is TGTGCCAGCTCCCCGGCGTCCACTGAAGCTTTCTTT. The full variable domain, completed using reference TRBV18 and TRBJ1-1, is NAGVMQNPRHLVRRRGQEARLRCSPMKGHSHVYWYRQLPEEGLKFMVYLQKENIIDESGMPKERFSAEFPKEGPSILRIQQVVRGDSAAYFCASSPASTEAFFGQGTRLTVV.

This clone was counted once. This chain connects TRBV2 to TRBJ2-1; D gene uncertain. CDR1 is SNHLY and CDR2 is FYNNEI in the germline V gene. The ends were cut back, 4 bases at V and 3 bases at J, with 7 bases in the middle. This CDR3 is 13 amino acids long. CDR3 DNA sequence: TGTGCCAGCAGTGTGGGCAACTACAATGAGCAGTTCTTC. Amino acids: CASSVGNYNEQFF. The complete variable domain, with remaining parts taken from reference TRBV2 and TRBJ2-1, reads EPEVTQTPSHQVTQMGQEVILRCVPISNHLYFYWYRQILGQKVEFLVSFYNNEISEKSEIFDDQFSVERPDGSNFTLKIRSTKLEDSAMYFCASSVGNYNEQFFGPGTRLTVL.

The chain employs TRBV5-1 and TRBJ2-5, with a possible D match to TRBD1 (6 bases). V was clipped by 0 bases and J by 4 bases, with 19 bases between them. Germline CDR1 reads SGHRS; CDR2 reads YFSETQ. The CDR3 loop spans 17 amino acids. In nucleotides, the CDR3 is TGCGCCAGCAGCTTGGTGGGACCAGGGGCCGGTACAGAGACCCAGTACTTC. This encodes CASSLVGPGAGTETQYF.

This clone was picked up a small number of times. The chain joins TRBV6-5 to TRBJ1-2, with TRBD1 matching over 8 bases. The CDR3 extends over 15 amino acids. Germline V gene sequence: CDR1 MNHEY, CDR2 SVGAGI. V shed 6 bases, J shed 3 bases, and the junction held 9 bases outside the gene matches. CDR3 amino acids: CASRSWTGRDYGYTF. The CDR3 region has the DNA TGTGCCAGCAGATCGTGGACAGGGAGAGACTATGGCTACACCTTC.

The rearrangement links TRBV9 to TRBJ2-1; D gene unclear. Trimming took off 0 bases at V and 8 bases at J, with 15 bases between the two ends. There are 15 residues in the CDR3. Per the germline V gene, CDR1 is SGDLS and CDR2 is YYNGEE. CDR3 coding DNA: TGTGCCAGCAGCGTAGTACCCCACCCAAGGGATGAGCAGTTCTTC. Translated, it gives CASSVVPHPRDEQFF.

The CDR3 DNA reads TGTGCCTGGAGTGTGAGGAGGAGCTCCTACGAGCAGTACTTC. Translating it yields CAWSVRRSSYEQYF. The V and J genes are TRBV30 and TRBJ2-7, with D tentatively TRBD2 (5 bases). Per germline, CDR1 GTSNPN and CDR2 SVGIG (reference sequence). V lost 0 bases to trimming and J lost 0 bases, with 9 bases between them. This CDR3 is 14 amino acids long.

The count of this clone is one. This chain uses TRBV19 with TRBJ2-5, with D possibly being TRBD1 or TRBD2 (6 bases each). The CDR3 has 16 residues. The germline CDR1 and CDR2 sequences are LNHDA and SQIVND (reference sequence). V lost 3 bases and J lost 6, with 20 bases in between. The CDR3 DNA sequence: TGTGCCAGTAGTATTTATCGGGGGCAGGCAGCCCAGACCCAGTACTTC. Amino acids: CASSIYRGQAAQTQYF.

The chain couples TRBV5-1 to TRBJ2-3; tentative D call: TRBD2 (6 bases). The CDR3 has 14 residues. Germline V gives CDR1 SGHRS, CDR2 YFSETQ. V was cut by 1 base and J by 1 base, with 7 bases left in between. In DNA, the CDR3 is TGCGCCAGCAGCTTGTCTAGCGGCACAGATACGCAGTATTTT. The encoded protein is CASSLSSGTDTQYF.

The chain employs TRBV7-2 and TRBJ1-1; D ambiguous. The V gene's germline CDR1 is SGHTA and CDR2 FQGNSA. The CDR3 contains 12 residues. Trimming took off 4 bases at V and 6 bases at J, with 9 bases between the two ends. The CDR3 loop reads CASSSWSAEAFF. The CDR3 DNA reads TGTGCCAGCAGCTCCTGGTCGGCTGAAGCTTTCTTT.

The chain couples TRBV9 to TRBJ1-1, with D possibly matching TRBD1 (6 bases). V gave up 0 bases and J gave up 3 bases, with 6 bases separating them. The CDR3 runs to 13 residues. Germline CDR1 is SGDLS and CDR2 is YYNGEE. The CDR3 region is CASSVDRDTEAFF. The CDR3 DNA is TGTGCCAGCAGCGTAGACAGGGACACTGAAGCTTTCTTT.